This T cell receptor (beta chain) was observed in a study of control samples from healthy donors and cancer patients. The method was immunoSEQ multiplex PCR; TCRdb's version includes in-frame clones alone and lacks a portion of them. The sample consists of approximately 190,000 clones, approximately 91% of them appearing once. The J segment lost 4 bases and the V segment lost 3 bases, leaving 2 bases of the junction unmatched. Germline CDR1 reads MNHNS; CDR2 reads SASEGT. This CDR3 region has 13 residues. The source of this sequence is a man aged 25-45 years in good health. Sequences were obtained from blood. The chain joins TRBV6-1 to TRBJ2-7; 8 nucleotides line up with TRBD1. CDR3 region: CASSDDRGYEQYF. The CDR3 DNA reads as TGTGCCAGCAGTGACGACAGGGGTTACGAGCAGTACTTC.